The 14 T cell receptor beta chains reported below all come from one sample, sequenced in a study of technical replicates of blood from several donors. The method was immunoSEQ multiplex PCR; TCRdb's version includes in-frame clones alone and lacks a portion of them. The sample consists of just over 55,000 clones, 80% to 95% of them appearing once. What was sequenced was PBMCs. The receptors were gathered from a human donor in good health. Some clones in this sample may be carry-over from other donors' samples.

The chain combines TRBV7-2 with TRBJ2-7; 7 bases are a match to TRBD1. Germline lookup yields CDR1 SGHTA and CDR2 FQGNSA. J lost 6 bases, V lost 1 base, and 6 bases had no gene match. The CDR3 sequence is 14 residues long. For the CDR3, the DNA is TGTGCCAGCAGCTTAGAAGGGGGCGCTGGCGAGCAGTACTTC. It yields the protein CASSLEGGAGEQYF. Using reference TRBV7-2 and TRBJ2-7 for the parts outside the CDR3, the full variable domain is GAGVSQSPSNKVTEKGKDVELRCDPISGHTALYWYRQSLGQGLEFLIYFQGNSAPDKSGLPSDRFSAERTGGSVSTLTIQRTQQEDSAVYLCASSLEGGAGEQYFGPGTRLTVT.

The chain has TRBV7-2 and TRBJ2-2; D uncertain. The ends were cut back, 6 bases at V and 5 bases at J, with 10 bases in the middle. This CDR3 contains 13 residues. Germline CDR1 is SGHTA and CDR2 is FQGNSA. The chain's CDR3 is CASRPTGTGELFF. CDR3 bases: TGTGCCAGCAGACCGACTGGGACCGGGGAGCTGTTTTTT.

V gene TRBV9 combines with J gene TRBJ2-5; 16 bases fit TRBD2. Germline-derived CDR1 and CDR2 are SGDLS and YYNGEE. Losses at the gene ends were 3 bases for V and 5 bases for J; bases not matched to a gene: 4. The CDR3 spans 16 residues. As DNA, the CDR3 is TGTGCCAGCAGCGGCGGGACTAGCGGGAGGGGTGAGACCCAGTACTTC. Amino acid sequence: CASSGGTSGRGETQYF.

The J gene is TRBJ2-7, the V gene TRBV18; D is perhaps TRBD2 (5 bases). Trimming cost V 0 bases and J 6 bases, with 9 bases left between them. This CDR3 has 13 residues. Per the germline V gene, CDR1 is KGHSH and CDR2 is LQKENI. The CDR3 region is CASSPPAGVEQYF. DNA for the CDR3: TGTGCCAGCTCACCACCCGCCGGGGTCGAGCAGTACTTC.

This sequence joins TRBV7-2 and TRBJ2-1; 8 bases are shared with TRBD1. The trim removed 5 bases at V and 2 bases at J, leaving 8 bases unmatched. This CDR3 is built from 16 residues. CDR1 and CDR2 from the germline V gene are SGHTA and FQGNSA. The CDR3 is CASSPQGQVAYNEQFF. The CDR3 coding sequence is TGTGCCAGCAGCCCCCAGGGACAGGTCGCCTACAATGAGCAGTTCTTC.

Here the CDR3 reads CASSRTWGRADTQYF. CDR3 coding DNA: TGTGCCAGCAGCCGCACCTGGGGGAGGGCAGATACGCAGTATTTT. The rearrangement uses TRBV9 and TRBJ2-3, with TRBD2 identical over 7 bases. In germline, CDR1 is SGDLS, CDR2 YYNGEE. CDR3 length: 15 residues. With 4 bases clipped from V and 4 bases from J, the junction kept 9 bases outside the gene matches.

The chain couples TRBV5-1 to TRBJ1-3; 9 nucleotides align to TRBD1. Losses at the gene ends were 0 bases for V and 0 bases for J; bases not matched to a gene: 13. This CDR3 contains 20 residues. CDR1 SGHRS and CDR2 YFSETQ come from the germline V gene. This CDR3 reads CASSLVDRGGFESSGNTIYF. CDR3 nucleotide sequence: TGCGCCAGCAGCTTGGTGGACAGGGGAGGGTTTGAATCCTCTGGAAACACCATATATTTT.

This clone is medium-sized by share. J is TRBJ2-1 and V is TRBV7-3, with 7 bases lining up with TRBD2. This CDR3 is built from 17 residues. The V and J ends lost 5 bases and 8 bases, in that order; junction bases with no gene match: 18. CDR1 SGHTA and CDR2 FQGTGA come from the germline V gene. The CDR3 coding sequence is TGTGCCAGCAGCCCCTATCCGGGACTAACGACCAGAGATGAGCAGTTCTTC. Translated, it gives CASSPYPGLTTRDEQFF.

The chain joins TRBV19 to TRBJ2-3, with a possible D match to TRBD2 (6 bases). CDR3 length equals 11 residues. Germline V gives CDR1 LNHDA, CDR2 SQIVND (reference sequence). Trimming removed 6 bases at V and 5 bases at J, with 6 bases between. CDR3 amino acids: CASSGGDTQYF. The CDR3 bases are TGTGCCAGTAGCGGGGGAGATACGCAGTATTTT.

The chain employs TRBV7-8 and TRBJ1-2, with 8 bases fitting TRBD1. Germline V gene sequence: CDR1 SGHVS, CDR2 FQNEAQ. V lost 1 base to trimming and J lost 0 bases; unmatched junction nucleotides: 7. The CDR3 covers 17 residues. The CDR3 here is CASSLDRDRPANYGYTF. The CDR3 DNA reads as TGTGCCAGCAGCTTAGACCGGGACAGGCCAGCTAACTATGGCTACACCTTC. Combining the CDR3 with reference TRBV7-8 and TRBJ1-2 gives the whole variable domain GAGVSQSPRYKVAKRGQDVALRCDPISGHVSLFWYQQALGQGPEFLTYFQNEAQLDKSGLPSDRFFAERPEGSVSTLKIQRTQQEDSAVYLCASSLDRDRPANYGYTFGSGTRLTVV.

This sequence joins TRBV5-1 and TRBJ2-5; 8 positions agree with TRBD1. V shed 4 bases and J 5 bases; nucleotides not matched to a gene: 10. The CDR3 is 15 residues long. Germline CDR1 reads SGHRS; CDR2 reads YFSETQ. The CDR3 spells CASSQGQGAQETQYF. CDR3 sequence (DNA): TGCGCCAGCAGCCAGGGCCAGGGGGCACAGGAGACCCAGTACTTC.

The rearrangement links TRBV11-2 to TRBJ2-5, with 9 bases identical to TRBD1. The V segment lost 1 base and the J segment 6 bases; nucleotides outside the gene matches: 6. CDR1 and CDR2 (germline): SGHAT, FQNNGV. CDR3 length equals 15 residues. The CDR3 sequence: CASSLGAGQGKTQYF. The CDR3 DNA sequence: TGTGCCAGCAGCTTAGGGGCGGGACAGGGAAAGACCCAGTACTTC.

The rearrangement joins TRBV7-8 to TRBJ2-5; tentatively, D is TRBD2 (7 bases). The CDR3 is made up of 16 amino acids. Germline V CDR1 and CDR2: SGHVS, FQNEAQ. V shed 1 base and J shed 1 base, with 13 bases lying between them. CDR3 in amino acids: CASSLGREGGQETQYF. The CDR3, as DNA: TGTGCCAGCAGCTTAGGGAGGGAGGGGGGCCAAGAGACCCAGTACTTC.

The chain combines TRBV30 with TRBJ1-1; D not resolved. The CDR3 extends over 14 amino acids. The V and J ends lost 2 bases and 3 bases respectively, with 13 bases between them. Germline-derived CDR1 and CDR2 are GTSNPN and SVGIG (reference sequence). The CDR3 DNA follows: TGTGCCTGGAGTCTCTGGGAGAAAGACACTGAAGCTTTCTTT. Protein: CAWSLWEKDTEAFF.